These 11 T cell receptor beta chains were sequenced from one sample in a study of blood T cells in healthy people across ages. Then a second PCR, running roughly 6 to 11 cycles, was carried out with a sample-barcoded 5' primer and a J-beta primer mix. TCRdb used MiXCR to reprocess the 5' RACE reads, holding one entry per CDR3 protein. This repertoire shows more than 800,000 distinct CDR3 sequences, roughly 26% found once; its top ten account for 15% to 20%. Sequenced input: blood. All receptors derive from a woman aged 80 or over in good health.

This clonotype was counted once. The chain employs TRBV7-2 and TRBJ2-5; a weak D match, TRBD1 (5 bases). Between the trimmed V and J ends, which lost 1 base and 2 bases, there was a span of 17 bases. The CDR3 runs to 17 residues. The germline V gene encodes CDR1 SGHTA and CDR2 FQGNSA. CDR3 in DNA: TGTGCCAGCAGCTTAGATTACTGGGGCCCGTCTCAAGAGACCCAGTACTTC. Encoded protein: CASSLDYWGPSQETQYF.

With respect to this clonotype: This may stem from a read error, because a much larger clone lies one nucleotide away. This chain uses TRBV6-2 or TRBV6-3 with TRBJ2-7; D gene unclear. Trimming removed 5 bases at V and 6 bases at J, with 14 bases between. Germline loops: CDR1 MNHEY, CDR2 SVGEGT. There are 13 residues in the CDR3. CDR3 DNA sequence: TGTGCCAGCAGTCACACGAGCGACACCGAGCAGTACTTC. Translation gives CASSHTSDTEQYF.

This clonotype was counted at least ten times. The chain recombines TRBV20-1 with TRBJ2-3; D perhaps matches TRBD2 (7 bases). The CDR3 contains 14 residues. The V end lost 6 bases, the J end lost 4 bases, and 17 bases lay between the germline ends. Per germline, CDR1 DFQATT and CDR2 SNEGSKA (reference sequence). CDR3: CSATDYGGPDTQYF. In nucleotides, the CDR3 is TGCAGTGCCACTGACTACGGGGGGCCAGATACGCAGTATTTT.

This clonotype came up many times. This chain connects TRBV7-2 to TRBJ1-2; D is uncertain. Trimming stripped 4 bases from V and 2 bases from J, with 17 bases between. The CDR3 is 16 amino acids. Germline assignment: CDR1 SGHTA and CDR2 FQGNSA. In nucleotides, the CDR3 is TGTGCCAGCAGCTCTATTTCGGCCAGGTCAAACTATGGCTACACCTTC. This gives the protein CASSSISARSNYGYTF.

The CDR3 region is CASSLLGGLSGTQYF. The DNA of the CDR3 is TGTGCCAGCAGTCTACTGGGGGGACTGTCTGGTACGCAGTATTTT. V is TRBV6-2 or TRBV6-3 and J is TRBJ2-3, with D maybe TRBD2 (6 bases). This CDR3 contains 15 residues. V lost 5 bases to trimming and J lost 8 bases, with 20 bases between them. The germline V gene encodes CDR1 MNHEY and CDR2 SVGEGT.

This clonotype was found many times. The V gene is TRBV7-2, the J gene TRBJ1-6; 9 bases align to TRBD1. Germline V gives CDR1 SGHTA, CDR2 FQGNSA. This CDR3 has 15 amino acids. The junction had 4 bases not matched to a gene; V was cut back by 1 base and J by 9 bases. CDR3 sequence: CASSLGRTGVSPLHF. DNA of the CDR3: TGTGCCAGCAGCTTAGGGCGGACAGGGGTTTCACCCCTCCACTTT.

This clonotype was picked up many times. The rearrangement joins TRBV4-3 to TRBJ2-7; 8 bases line up with TRBD1. The CDR3 loop spans 17 amino acids. Germline trimming cut 2 bases from V and 3 bases from J; bases unmatched to any gene: 12. CDR1 and CDR2 from the germline V gene are LGHNA and YSLEER. The CDR3 is CASSQHAGGGVSYEQYF. For the CDR3, the DNA is TGCGCCAGCAGCCAACACGCAGGGGGCGGGGTAAGCTACGAGCAGTACTTC.

The V gene is TRBV12-5, the J gene TRBJ2-1, with D unclear. Trimming left V 2 bases short and J 15 bases short, with 17 bases between. The CDR3 has 13 residues. Per germline, CDR1 LGHNT and CDR2 FRNRAP. CDR3 loop: CASGLSSAPQRFF. The CDR3 DNA reads as TGTGCTAGTGGTTTGTCGTCGGCGCCCCAGCGGTTCTTC.

To note about this clonotype: One base away lies a much larger clone, so this may be a sequencing read error. This chain links TRBV5-5 with TRBJ2-5, with 8 bases fitting TRBD1. CDR1 and CDR2 from the germline V gene are SGHKS and YYEKEE (reference sequence). V was clipped by 6 bases and J by 2 bases; unmatched bases: 9. This CDR3 has 15 amino acids. The CDR3 bases are TGTGCCAGCACCCAGGCAGGGGGCTTTCAAGAGACCCAGTACTTC. Translated: CASTQAGGFQETQYF.

The genes are TRBV18 and TRBJ1-1; tentative D call: TRBD1 (5 bases). CDR1 is KGHSH and CDR2 is LQKENI in the germline V gene. V was shortened by 6 bases and J by 5 bases, with 16 bases between the two germline ends. The CDR3 is 14 amino acids. The CDR3 loop reads CASSPNGGQTEAFF. CDR3 bases: TGTGCCAGCTCCCCCAATGGGGGTCAGACTGAAGCTTTCTTT.

There are many counts of this clonotype. This chain links TRBV6-6 with TRBJ2-5; weak D call: TRBD2 (5 bases). CDR3 length equals 15 residues. Germline CDR1 is MNHNY and CDR2 is SVGAGI (reference sequence). V gave up 0 bases and J gave up 6 bases, with 14 bases separating them. CDR3 nucleotides: TGTGCCAGCAGTTACTCTCTTCTAGCTGGAAAGACCCAGTACTTC. Translated, it gives CASSYSLLAGKTQYF.